This T cell receptor (beta chain) was sequenced for a study of cytomegalovirus exposure and HLA in healthy donors. The overall study: Within the Caucasian-associated ancestry cluster were roughly 82% of the approximately 400 genotyped donors. Whole-study findings and limits: A few of the chains that were CMV-associated were confirmed in vitro to be specific for CMV antigens. Being indistinguishable, some V segments were excluded, TRBV6-2 and TRBV6-3 among them. According to the study, 160 or so TCR beta chains were cytomegalovirus-associated.

CDR3 length: 17 residues. The germline V gene has CDR1 MNHEY and CDR2 SMNVEV (reference sequence). With V trimmed by 5 bases and J by 0 bases, 9 bases remained unmatched. PCR was performed using 60 Vbeta and 13 Jbeta primers. Here immunoSEQ multiplex PCR was the method, and the copy in TCRdb shows in-frame clones only, minus some. The sample includes some 140,000 clones, approximately 61% of them seen just once. Note on this clone: The antigen is unknown.

This sequence joins TRBV27 and TRBJ2-7, with TRBD2 matching 11 bases. This clonotype originated in a human donor in good health. Input material: PBMCs. The CDR3 protein is CASSGASGRLSSYEQYF. CDR3 sequence (DNA): TGTGCCAGCAGTGGTGCTAGCGGGAGGCTTAGCTCCTACGAGCAGTACTTC.